This T cell receptor beta chain was found in a study of blood T cell repertoires in COVID-19. Turning to the study itself: PBMCs, B-cell-depleted T cells, or T cells provided the cDNA or gDNA that made up the material.

This clone appeared once. The sample holds other DNA sequences that translate to the same CDR3. Assay used: immunoSEQ multiplex PCR; TCRdb lists only in-frame clones, some missing. The sample holds around 250,000 clones, approximately 82% seen once. CDR3 length equals 15 residues. Per germline, CDR1 SGHNT and CDR2 YYREEE (reference sequence). Trimming cost V 3 bases and J 1 base, with 10 bases left between them. The sequenced sample consisted of peripheral blood. The TCR originated in a man at least 80 years old with acute or convalescent COVID-19. The chain employs TRBV5-4 and TRBJ2-2, with a weak D call TRBD1 (6 bases). The CDR3, as DNA: TGTGCCAGCAGCTCCCCGGGACAGAACACCGGGGAGCTGTTTTTT. Protein: CASSSPGQNTGELFF.